This entry features one T cell receptor beta chain sequence. Its antigen is unknown. Germline V lookup: CDR1 MDHEN, CDR2 SYDVKM. V shed 10 bases, J shed 4 bases, and the junction held 17 bases outside the gene matches. The CDR3 contains 16 residues. This record comes from a study of beta chain features in type 1 diabetes. Study summary: Healthy donors resembled patients in age, gender and cell yields. Study-level points and caveats: Fewer junction insertions and more nucleotide deletions appeared in type 1 diabetes patients. Type 1 diabetes patients had moderately but significantly shorter TCRB CDR3s in all four CD4+ subsets.

Reverse transcribing all isolated RNA meant expressed TCRB transcripts were sequenced. This table comes from immunoSEQ multiplex PCR, and its TCRdb copy is limited to in-frame clones, with some not included. The table has hundreds of thousands of clones, around 15% seen once. Sorting gave populations that all exceeded 95% purity. The chain joins TRBV28 to TRBJ2-3, with 7 bases aligning to TRBD1. Sequencing was carried out using naive CD4+ T cells from blood. The sequence derives from a man younger than 35 with type 1 diabetes. The CDR3 region has the DNA TGTGCCACCTTCTCGTACAGGGGAAGGGGCCCAGATACGCAGTATTTT. This sequence encodes CATFSYRGRGPDTQYF.